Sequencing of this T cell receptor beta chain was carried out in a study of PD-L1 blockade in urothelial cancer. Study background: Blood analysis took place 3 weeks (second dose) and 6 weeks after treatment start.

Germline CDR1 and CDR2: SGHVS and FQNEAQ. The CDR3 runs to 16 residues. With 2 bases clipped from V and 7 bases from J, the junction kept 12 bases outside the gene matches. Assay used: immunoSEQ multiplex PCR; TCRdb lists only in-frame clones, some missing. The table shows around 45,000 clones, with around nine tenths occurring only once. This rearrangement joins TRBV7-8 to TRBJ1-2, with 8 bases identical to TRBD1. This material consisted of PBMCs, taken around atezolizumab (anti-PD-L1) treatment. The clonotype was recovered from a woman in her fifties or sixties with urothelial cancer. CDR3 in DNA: TGTGCCAGCAGCTTATATGGGTCTCAGGGGGCGCTTGGCTACACCTTC. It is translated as CASSLYGSQGALGYTF. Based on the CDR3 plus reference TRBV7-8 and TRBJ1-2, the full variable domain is GAGVSQSPRYKVAKRGQDVALRCDPISGHVSLFWYQQALGQGPEFLTYFQNEAQLDKSGLPSDRFFAERPEGSVSTLKIQRTQQEDSAVYLCASSLYGSQGALGYTFGSGTRLTVV.